This T cell receptor (beta chain) was obtained from a study of EBV T-cell therapy then PD-1 blockade in nasopharyngeal carcinoma. The method was immunoSEQ multiplex PCR; TCRdb's version includes in-frame clones alone and lacks a portion of them. Here the sample spans 20,000 or so clones, nearly 85% being singletons. Treatment reported: AdE1-LMPpoly-expanded autologous EBV-specific T-cell therapy followed by anti-PD-1 nivolumab. This CDR3 has 15 amino acids. With 5 bases removed from V and 6 bases from J, the gap between germline ends came to 17 bases. Germline CDR1 and CDR2: SEHNR and FQNEAQ (reference sequence). Of note for this clone: Its specificity is unknown.

The gene calls are TRBV7-9 and TRBJ1-5; D may be TRBD1 (6 bases). This receptor was taken from a man aged 40-49 years with nasopharyngeal carcinoma. Material: CD8+ T cells from blood, obtained at roughly day 60 from a patient whose treatment included autologous EBV-specific T cells and nivolumab. The CDR3 is CASSPTVGGAQPQHF. Here the CDR3 DNA reads TGTGCCAGCAGCCCGACTGTGGGGGGGGCTCAGCCCCAGCATTTT. Full variable domain (rest looked up from reference TRBV7-9 and TRBJ1-5): DTGVSQNPRHKITKRGQNVTFRCDPISEHNRLYWYRQTLGQGPEFLTYFQNEAQLEKSRLLSDRFSAERPKGSFSTLEIQRTEQGDSAMYLCASSPTVGGAQPQHFGDGTRLSIL.